The sequence of this T cell receptor (beta chain) was determined in a study of Ad26.COV2.S vaccination and SARS-CoV-2 variants. Turning to the study itself: Once or twice, 56 days apart, Ad26.COV2.S was delivered intramuscularly. Study-level points and caveats: The TCR breadth and depth analyses may have understated or missed part of the total T cell responses. Vaccinated individuals (as opposed to placebo recipients) had higher spike-specific TCR breadth.

Clones were sequenced by immunoSEQ multiplex PCR, and TCRdb holds only the in-frame ones, with some missing. The sample shows about 400,000 clones, roughly 90% of them seen only once. As to this clone: The antigen remains unidentified.

CDR1 and CDR2 from the germline V gene are GTSNPN and SVGIG (reference sequence). The CDR3 covers 13 residues. V lost 1 base and J 10 bases, leaving 11 bases between the germline ends. The treatment here: over 15 received Ad26.COV2.S at low or high dose, single or two shots; 5 received placebo; per-sample allocation not given. Each sample was drawn 63 days after the first injection (of vaccine or placebo). Expressing Wuhan-strain SARS-CoV-2 spike, an Ad26 vector served as the vaccine. The source of this sequence is a person aged 18-65 years who received the Ad26.COV2.S COVID-19 vaccine or a placebo. This specimen was peripheral blood, taken in a trial of Ad26.COV2.S vaccine versus placebo. The gene calls are TRBV30 and TRBJ1-6; D unresolved. CDR3 amino acids: CAWSGRYRSPLHF. The CDR3, as DNA: TGTGCCTGGAGTGGAAGGTATCGATCACCCCTCCACTTT.